This T cell receptor beta chain comes out of a study of cytomegalovirus exposure and HLA in healthy donors. The J segment lost 2 bases and the V segment lost 9 bases, leaving 14 bases of the junction unmatched. This CDR3 contains 16 residues. Germline-derived CDR1 and CDR2 are LNHNV and YYDKDF (reference sequence). Study results and limitations: Overall, around 160 TCR beta chains were annotated as cytomegalovirus-associated. With high specificity and sensitivity, the classifier reportedly diagnosed cytomegalovirus status.

It was with 60 Vbeta and 13 Jbeta primers that the PCR ran. Assay used: immunoSEQ multiplex PCR; TCRdb lists only in-frame clones, some missing. The table records some 90,000 clones, around 74% of them present only once. Details on this clone: Its antigen remains unidentified.

The receptor was derived from a boy aged 5-17 years in good health and CMV-seronegative. This chain uses TRBV15 with TRBJ2-7; TRBD1 agrees at 9 bases. The sequenced sample was PBMCs. The CDR3 here is CATGQGISLEAYEQYF. The CDR3 coding sequence is TGTGCCACAGGACAGGGGATCTCCCTGGAGGCCTACGAGCAGTACTTC.